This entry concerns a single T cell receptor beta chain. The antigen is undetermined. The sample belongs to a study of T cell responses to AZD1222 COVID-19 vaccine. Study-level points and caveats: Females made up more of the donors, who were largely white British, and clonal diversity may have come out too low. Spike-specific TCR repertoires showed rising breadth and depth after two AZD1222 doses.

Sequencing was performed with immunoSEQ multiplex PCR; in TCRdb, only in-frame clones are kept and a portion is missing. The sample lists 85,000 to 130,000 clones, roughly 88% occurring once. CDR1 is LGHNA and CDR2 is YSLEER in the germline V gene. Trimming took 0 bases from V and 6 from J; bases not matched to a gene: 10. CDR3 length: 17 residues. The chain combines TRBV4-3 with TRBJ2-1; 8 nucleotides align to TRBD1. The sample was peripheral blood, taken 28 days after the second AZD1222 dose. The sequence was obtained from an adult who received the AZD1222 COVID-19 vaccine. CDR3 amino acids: CASSQEPTGGISNEQFF. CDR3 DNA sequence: TGCGCCAGCAGCCAAGAACCTACAGGGGGAATAAGCAATGAGCAGTTCTTC.